The next 19 T cell receptor beta chains were all read from a single sample in a study of breast tumors, draining lymph nodes, adjacent tissues. Axillary draining lymph nodes of breast cancer patients supplied the node samples. In TCRdb, the multiplex PCR reads were re-called with MiXCR into one record per CDR3 protein. Here the sample spans about 130,000 distinct CDR3 sequences, approximately 20% being singletons. Sequenced material: axillary lymph node tissue. The receptors shown here come from a female donor with breast cancer. Some clones in this sample may be carry-over from other donors' samples.

This clonotype occurred a few times. The chain has TRBV27 and TRBJ2-7; 7 bases are a match to TRBD2. With V trimmed by 2 bases and J by 0 bases, 7 bases remained unmatched. The CDR3 contains 16 residues. Germline CDR1 MNHEY, CDR2 SMNVEV (reference sequence). The CDR3 region is CASSLPERDVSYEQYF. CDR3 in DNA: TGTGCCAGCAGTTTACCCGAGCGGGACGTCTCCTACGAGCAGTACTTC.

This clonotype was seen repeatedly, ten times or more. This chain links TRBV19 with TRBJ2-3, with 10 bases identical to TRBD1. CDR1 is LNHDA, CDR2 SQIVND, per germline (reference sequence). V lost 6 bases and J lost 2; bases outside the gene matches: 8. This CDR3 contains 16 residues. CDR3: CASSRSGTGVTDTQYF. The CDR3 region has the DNA TGTGCCAGTAGCCGGAGCGGGACAGGGGTCACAGATACGCAGTATTTT.

The genes are TRBV5-4 and TRBJ2-5; 8 bases agree with TRBD2. The germline V gene encodes CDR1 SGHNT and CDR2 YYREEE (reference sequence). V gave up 0 bases and J gave up 2 bases; unmatched junction bases: 9. The CDR3 totals 17 residues. In DNA, the CDR3 is TGTGCCAGCAGCTTGGGGGCCCTCGGGGGGGGGCAAGAGACCCAGTACTTC. This gives the protein CASSLGALGGGQETQYF. The variable domain in full, completed from reference TRBV5-4 and TRBJ2-5, reads ETGVTQSPTHLIKTRGQQVTLRCSSQSGHNTVSWYQQALGQGPQFIFQYYREEENGRGNFPPRFSGLQFPNYSSELNVNALELDDSALYLCASSLGALGGGQETQYFGPGTRLLVL.

This clonotype was recorded many times. V gene TRBV2 combines with J gene TRBJ2-7; 11 nucleotides align to TRBD2. The CDR3 extends over 15 amino acids. Trimming removed 4 bases from V and 1 base from J; junction bases left unmatched: 3. CDR1 SNHLY and CDR2 FYNNEI come from the germline V gene. CDR3 sequence reads: CASSGRLAGSYEQYF. CDR3 in DNA: TGTGCCAGCAGTGGTAGACTAGCGGGATCCTACGAGCAGTACTTC.

This clonotype was detected a few times. The chain carries TRBV6-2 or TRBV6-3 and TRBJ2-2, with D possibly TRBD1 on 5 matching bases. V gave up 6 bases and J gave up 4 bases, with 15 bases separating them. Germline V gene sequence: CDR1 MNHEY, CDR2 SVGEGT. The CDR3 sequence is 15 residues long. CDR3 protein: CASRPTKGVTGELFF. The CDR3 region has the DNA TGTGCCAGCAGGCCCACAAAAGGGGTCACCGGGGAGCTGTTTTTT.

This chain joins TRBV11-2 and TRBJ2-4; TRBD1 matches 9 bases. Germline V gene sequence: CDR1 SGHAT, CDR2 FQNNGV. The CDR3 has 14 residues. Unmatched junction bases numbered 4, after V lost 5 bases and J lost 5 bases. As DNA, the CDR3 is TGTGCCAGCAGCCGGGACAGGGTGGAAAACATTCAGTACTTC. Translated: CASSRDRVENIQYF.

The sample holds many counts of this clonotype. J is TRBJ1-4 and V is TRBV6-1; D ambiguous. Trimming took 3 bases from V and 5 from J, leaving 10 bases between them. The CDR3 has 14 residues. Germline V lookup: CDR1 MNHNS, CDR2 SASEGT. CDR3 nucleotides: TGTGCCAGCAGTGACCGGGGTCGGAATGAAAAACTGTTTTTT. Its protein product is CASSDRGRNEKLFF.

This clonotype was detected many times. The chain couples TRBV7-8 to TRBJ2-3, with D maybe TRBD2 (5 bases). The V gene's germline CDR1 is SGHVS and CDR2 FQNEAQ. Trimming pared 5 bases from V and 5 bases from J, leaving 14 bases between. The CDR3 runs 14 residues. The chain's CDR3 is CASSPRDRGDTQYF. The CDR3 region has the DNA TGTGCCAGCAGCCCTAGGGATCGGGGAGATACGCAGTATTTT.

Concerning this clonotype itself: This may be a read error, as it is one base from a much larger clone. The genes are TRBV20-1 and TRBJ2-7, with D perhaps TRBD1 or TRBD2 (6 bases each). Trimming shortened V by 4 bases and J by 4 bases, and 20 bases separated the two germline ends. The CDR3 has 15 residues. Germline assignment: CDR1 DFQATT and CDR2 SNEGSKA (reference sequence). CDR3 in DNA: TGCAGTGCTATCAGAGGGGGGACCCTCGATTACGAGCAGTACTTC. This gives the protein CSAIRGGTLDYEQYF.

This clonotype was seen ten or more times. The chain uses TRBV6-2 or TRBV6-3 and TRBJ2-5; 8 bases agree with TRBD1. V dropped 5 bases and J dropped 0; count of bases not matched to a gene: 5. CDR3 length: 15 amino acids. Germline lookup yields CDR1 MNHEY and CDR2 SVGEGT. CDR3 sequence reads: CASSRGQGYQETQYF. CDR3 in DNA: TGTGCCAGCAGTAGAGGACAGGGCTACCAAGAGACCCAGTACTTC.

In this sample, this clonotype turned up many times. The chain combines TRBV13 with TRBJ2-7, with D perhaps TRBD2 (5 bases). The CDR3 is 15 residues long. Per germline, CDR1 PRHDT and CDR2 FYEKMQ (reference sequence). Trimming cost V 5 bases and J 3 bases, with 17 bases left between them. This CDR3 reads CASSLLGSSDYEQYF. The CDR3 coding sequence is TGTGCCAGCAGCCTTCTGGGGAGTAGCGACTACGAGCAGTACTTC.

On this clonotype itself: This may come from a read error, since a much larger clone is one base off. The chain has TRBV5-1 and TRBJ2-1; possibly TRBD1 for D (6 bases). The CDR3 spans 15 residues. Germline V gives CDR1 SGHRS, CDR2 YFSETQ. CDR3: CASSTGQPGYNEQLF. The CDR3 DNA reads as TGCGCCAGCAGCACGGGACAACCCGGGTACAATGAGCAGCTCTTC. The full variable domain, rest sourced from reference TRBV5-1 and TRBJ2-1, is KAGVTQTPRYLIKTRGQQVTLSCSPISGHRSVSWYQQTPGQGLQFLFEYFSETQRNKGNFPGRFSGRQFSNSRSEMNVSTLELGDSALYLCASSTGQPGYNEQLFGPGTRLTVL.

There are many counts of this clonotype. This chain joins TRBV4-1 and TRBJ1-6, with unresolved D. The CDR3 sequence is 16 residues long. V lost 0 bases and J 9 bases, leaving 15 bases between the germline ends. Germline V gives CDR1 MGHRA, CDR2 YSYEKL. The CDR3 loop reads CASSQEGGQWGSPLHF. DNA for the CDR3: TGCGCCAGCAGCCAAGAAGGAGGGCAGTGGGGTTCACCCCTCCACTTT.

As concerns this clonotype: An end of the junction does not agree with germline; a read error may underlie this. The V and J genes are TRBV5-1 and TRBJ2-3, with TRBD1 matching 8 bases. The CDR3 consists of 18 residues. The germline CDR1 and CDR2 sequences are SGHRS and YFSETQ. In DNA, the CDR3 is TGCGCCGGCAGCTTGGGTGACAGGGGACCCCTTGGCAAAGATACGCAGTATTTT. Protein sequence: CAGSLGDRGPLGKDTQYF.

This clonotype showed up many times. The chain links TRBV18 to TRBJ1-2, with a weak D call TRBD1 (6 bases). Trimming stripped 3 bases from V and 8 bases from J, with 19 bases between. This CDR3 region has 15 residues. Germline lookup yields CDR1 KGHSH and CDR2 LQKENI. The CDR3 loop is CASSPTTGGSRGYTF. The CDR3 DNA is TGTGCCAGCTCACCCACTACCGGGGGCTCTAGGGGCTACACCTTC.

This clonotype was counted only a few times. The rearrangement uses TRBV5-6 and TRBJ2-3, with D unresolved. V was pared by 1 base and J by 3 bases, with 15 bases between. The CDR3 length is 16 residues. CDR1 and CDR2 (germline): SGHDT, YYEEEE. The CDR3 DNA reads TGTGCCAGCAGCTTGATCCTCCATAAGGAAACAGATACGCAGTATTTT. It encodes CASSLILHKETDTQYF. The full variable domain, completed using reference TRBV5-6 and TRBJ2-3, is DAGVTQSPTHLIKTRGQQVTLRCSPKSGHDTVSWYQQALGQGPQFIFQYYEEEERQRGNFPDRFSGHQFPNYSSELNVNALLLGDSALYLCASSLILHKETDTQYFGPGTRLTVL.

This clonotype was observed a few times. This chain joins TRBV6-2 or TRBV6-3 and TRBJ2-1, with a tentative D call TRBD1 (7 bases). Germline CDR1 reads MNHEY; CDR2 reads SVGEGT. The V and J ends lost 0 bases and 4 bases respectively, with 25 bases between them. This CDR3 has 20 residues. The CDR3 protein is CASSYSNAPNRGGFYNEQFF. In DNA, the CDR3 is TGTGCCAGCAGTTACTCGAACGCCCCAAACAGGGGAGGATTTTACAATGAGCAGTTCTTC.

Comments on this clonotype: This may stem from a read error, because a much larger clone lies one nucleotide away. Because the CDR3 is missing its conserved closing phenylalanine or tryptophan, this is likely a read error. CDR3 coding DNA: TGCAGTGCCCTCCCGAGTAGCGGGAGGGTCAATGAGCAGTTCCTC. Protein: CSALPSSGRVNEQFL. The chain employs TRBV20-1 and TRBJ2-1; 11 positions match TRBD2. The ends lost 6 bases at V and 6 bases at J; junction bases unmatched: 10. CDR1 DFQATT and CDR2 SNEGSKA come from the germline V gene (reference sequence). The CDR3 spans 15 residues.

The gene calls are TRBV28 and TRBJ1-5; maybe TRBD1 (5 bases). Germline V lookup: CDR1 MDHEN, CDR2 SYDVKM. The CDR3 runs to 16 residues. V was clipped by 4 bases and J by 0 bases, with 13 bases between them. The CDR3 DNA reads TGTGCCAGCAGTTGGGTGAGGGGCTATAGCAATCAGCCCCAGCATTTT. Amino acids: CASSWVRGYSNQPQHF.